This paragraph reports one T cell receptor beta chain. Its target is not known. Using a J-beta primer mix together with a sample-barcoded 5' primer, a second PCR was run for about 6 to 12 cycles. A tag from a template-switch adaptor with 12 random nucleotides marked each cDNA molecule. Each CDR3 protein gets one entry after TCRdb re-called the 5' RACE reads with MiXCR. The sample includes about 1,800,000 distinct CDR3 sequences, 28% of them seen just once. The data are from a study of blood T cells in healthy people across ages. Notes on the study in general: A greater number of naive CD4+ cells and higher diversity distinguished long-lived donors from aged donors.

Germline lookup yields CDR1 MNHNS and CDR2 SASEGT. The V and J ends lost 2 bases and 5 bases respectively, with 13 bases between them. The CDR3 has 15 amino acids. The sequenced material came from blood. The origin of this receptor is a woman aged 25 to 39 in good health. The chain carries TRBV6-1 and TRBJ2-1; TRBD2 might be the D (5 bases). The CDR3 coding sequence is TGTGCCAGCAGTGAAACGGTGGGGAGCAACAATGAGCAGTTCTTC. Translating gives CASSETVGSNNEQFF.